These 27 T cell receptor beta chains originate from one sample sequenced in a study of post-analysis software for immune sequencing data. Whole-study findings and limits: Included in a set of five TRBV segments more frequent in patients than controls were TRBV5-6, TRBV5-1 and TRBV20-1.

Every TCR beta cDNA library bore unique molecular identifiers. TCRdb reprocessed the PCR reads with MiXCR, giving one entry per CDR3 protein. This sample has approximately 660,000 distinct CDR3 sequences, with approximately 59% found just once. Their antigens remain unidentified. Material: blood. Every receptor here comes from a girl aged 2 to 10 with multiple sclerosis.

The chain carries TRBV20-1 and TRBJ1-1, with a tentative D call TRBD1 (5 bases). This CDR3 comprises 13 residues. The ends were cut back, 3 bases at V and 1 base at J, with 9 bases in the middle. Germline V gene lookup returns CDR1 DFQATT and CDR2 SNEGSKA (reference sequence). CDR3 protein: CSARTGGNTEAFF. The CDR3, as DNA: TGCAGTGCTAGGACCGGGGGGAACACTGAAGCTTTCTTT.

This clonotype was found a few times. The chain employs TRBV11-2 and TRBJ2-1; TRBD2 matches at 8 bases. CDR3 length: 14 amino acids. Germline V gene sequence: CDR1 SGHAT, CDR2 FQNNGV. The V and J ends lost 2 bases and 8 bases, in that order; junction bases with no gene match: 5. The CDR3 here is CASSLMRGAYEQFF. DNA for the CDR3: TGTGCCAGCAGCTTAATGCGGGGGGCTTATGAGCAGTTCTTC.

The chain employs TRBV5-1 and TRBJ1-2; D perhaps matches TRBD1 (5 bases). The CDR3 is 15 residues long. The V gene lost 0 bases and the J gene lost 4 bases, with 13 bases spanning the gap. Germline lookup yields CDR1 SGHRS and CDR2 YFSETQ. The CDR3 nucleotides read TGCGCCAGCAGCTTGGGGTCAGGGCAGACCTATGGCTACACCTTC. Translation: CASSLGSGQTYGYTF.

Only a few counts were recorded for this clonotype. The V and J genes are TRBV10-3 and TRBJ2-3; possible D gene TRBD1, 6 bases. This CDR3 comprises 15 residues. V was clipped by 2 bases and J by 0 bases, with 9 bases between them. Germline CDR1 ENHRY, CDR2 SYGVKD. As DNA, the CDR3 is TGTGCCATCAGTGAGCCAGGGGTCAGCACAGATACGCAGTATTTT. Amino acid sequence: CAISEPGVSTDTQYF.

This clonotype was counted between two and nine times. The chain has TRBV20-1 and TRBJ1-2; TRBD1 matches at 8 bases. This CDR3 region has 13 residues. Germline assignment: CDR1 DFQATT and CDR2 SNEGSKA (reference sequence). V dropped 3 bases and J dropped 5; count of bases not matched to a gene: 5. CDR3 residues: CSASPDRVYGYTF. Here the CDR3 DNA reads TGCAGTGCTAGCCCGGACAGGGTATATGGCTACACCTTC.

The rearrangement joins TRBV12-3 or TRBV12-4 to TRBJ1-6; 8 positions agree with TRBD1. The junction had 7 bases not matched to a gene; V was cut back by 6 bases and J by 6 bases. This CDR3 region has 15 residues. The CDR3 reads CASSGGQAFNSPLHF. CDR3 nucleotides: TGTGCCAGCAGCGGGGGACAGGCCTTTAATTCACCCCTCCACTTT.

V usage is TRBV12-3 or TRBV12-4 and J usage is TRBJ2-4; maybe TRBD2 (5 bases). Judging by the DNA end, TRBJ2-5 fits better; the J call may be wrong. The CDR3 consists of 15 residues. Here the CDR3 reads CASSLGLASWETQYF. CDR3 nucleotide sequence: TGTGCCAGCAGTCTCGGACTGGCCTCCTGGGAGACCCAGTACTTC.

The CDR3 DNA is TGCGCCAGCAGCTTCAGGGGGGCTAAGATCTTAAATGAGCAGTTCTTC. It encodes CASSFRGAKILNEQFF. The J gene is TRBJ2-1, the V gene TRBV5-1, with D possibly being TRBD1 (7 bases). Germline V lookup: CDR1 SGHRS, CDR2 YFSETQ. CDR3 length: 16 residues. Trimming removed 2 bases from V and 7 bases from J, with 19 bases in between.

The CDR3 is CASSQVISVDREAFF. The CDR3, as DNA: TGCGCCAGCAGCCAAGTAATATCGGTGGACAGGGAAGCTTTCTTT. The V and J genes are TRBV4-1 and TRBJ1-1; 7 positions agree with TRBD1. Trimming took 1 base from V and 8 from J; bases not matched to a gene: 10. There are 15 residues in the CDR3. Germline CDR1 MGHRA, CDR2 YSYEKL.

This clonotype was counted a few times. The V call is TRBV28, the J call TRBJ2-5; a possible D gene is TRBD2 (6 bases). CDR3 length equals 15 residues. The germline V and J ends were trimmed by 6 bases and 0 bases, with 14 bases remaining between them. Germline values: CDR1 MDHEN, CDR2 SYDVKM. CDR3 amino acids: CASRGLSSYQETQYF. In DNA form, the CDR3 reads TGTGCCAGCAGGGGACTCTCCTCGTACCAAGAGACCCAGTACTTC.

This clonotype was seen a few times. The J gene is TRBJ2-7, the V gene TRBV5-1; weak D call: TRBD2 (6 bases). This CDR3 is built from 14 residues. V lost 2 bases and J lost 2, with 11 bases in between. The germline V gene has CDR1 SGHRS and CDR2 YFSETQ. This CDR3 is CASSFLGGTYEQYF. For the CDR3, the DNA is TGCGCCAGCAGCTTTTTGGGGGGAACCTACGAGCAGTACTTC.

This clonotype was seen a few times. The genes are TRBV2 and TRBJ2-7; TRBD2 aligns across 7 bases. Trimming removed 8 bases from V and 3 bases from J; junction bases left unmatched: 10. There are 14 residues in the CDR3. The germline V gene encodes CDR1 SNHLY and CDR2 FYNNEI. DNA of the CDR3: TGTGCCAGCCAGAGGGAGGGCCTACGCTACGAGCAGTACTTC. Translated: CASQREGLRYEQYF.

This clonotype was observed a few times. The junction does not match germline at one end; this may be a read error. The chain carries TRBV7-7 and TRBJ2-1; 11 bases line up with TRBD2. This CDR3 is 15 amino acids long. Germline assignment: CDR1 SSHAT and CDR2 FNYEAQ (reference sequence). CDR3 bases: TGTGCTAGCAGCCCTAACCTAGCGGGAGGTACTGAGCAGTTCTTC. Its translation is CASSPNLAGGTEQFF.

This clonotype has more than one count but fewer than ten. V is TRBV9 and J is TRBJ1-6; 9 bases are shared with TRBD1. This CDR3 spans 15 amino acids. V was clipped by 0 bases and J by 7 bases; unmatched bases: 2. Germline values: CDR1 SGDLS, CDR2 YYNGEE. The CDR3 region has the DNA TGTGCCAGCAGCGTAGAAGACAGGGGGAATTCACCCCTCCACTTT. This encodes CASSVEDRGNSPLHF.

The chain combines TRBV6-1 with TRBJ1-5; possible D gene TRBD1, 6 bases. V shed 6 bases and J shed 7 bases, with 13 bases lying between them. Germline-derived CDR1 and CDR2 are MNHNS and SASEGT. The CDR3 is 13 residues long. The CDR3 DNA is TGTGCCAGCAGCCCAGGGGTTAGGCAGCCCCAGCATTTT. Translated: CASSPGVRQPQHF.

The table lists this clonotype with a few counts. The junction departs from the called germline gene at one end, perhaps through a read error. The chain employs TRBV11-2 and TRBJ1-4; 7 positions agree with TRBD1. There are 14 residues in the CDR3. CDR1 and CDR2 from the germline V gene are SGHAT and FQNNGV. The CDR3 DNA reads TGTGCCAGCAGCCTACAGGGGATTAATGAAAAACGGTTTTTT. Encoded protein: CASSLQGINEKRFF.

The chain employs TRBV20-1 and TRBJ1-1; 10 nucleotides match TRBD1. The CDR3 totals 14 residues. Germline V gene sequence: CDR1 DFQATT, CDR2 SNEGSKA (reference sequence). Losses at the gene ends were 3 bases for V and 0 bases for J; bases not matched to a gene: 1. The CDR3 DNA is TGCAGTGCTAGGGACAGGGGGATGAACACTGAAGCTTTCTTT. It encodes CSARDRGMNTEAFF.

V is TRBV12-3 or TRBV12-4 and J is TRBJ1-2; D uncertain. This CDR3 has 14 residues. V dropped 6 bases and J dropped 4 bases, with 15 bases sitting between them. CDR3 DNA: TGTGCCAGCAGGAGGCAAGCGGCGGGCTATGGCTACACCTTC. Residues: CASRRQAAGYGYTF.

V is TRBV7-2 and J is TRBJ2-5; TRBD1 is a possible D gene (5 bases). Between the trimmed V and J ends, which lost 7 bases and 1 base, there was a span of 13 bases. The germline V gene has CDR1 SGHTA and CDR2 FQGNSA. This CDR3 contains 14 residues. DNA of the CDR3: TGTGCCAGCACTTTTAGACAGCCCCAAGAGACCCAGTACTTC. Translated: CASTFRQPQETQYF.

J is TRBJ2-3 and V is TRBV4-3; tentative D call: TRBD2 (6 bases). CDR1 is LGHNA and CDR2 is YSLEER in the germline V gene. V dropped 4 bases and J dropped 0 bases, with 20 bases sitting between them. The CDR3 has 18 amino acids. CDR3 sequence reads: CASSPELGGPFSTDTQYF. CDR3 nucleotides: TGCGCCAGCAGCCCTGAGTTGGGAGGCCCTTTTAGCACAGATACGCAGTATTTT.

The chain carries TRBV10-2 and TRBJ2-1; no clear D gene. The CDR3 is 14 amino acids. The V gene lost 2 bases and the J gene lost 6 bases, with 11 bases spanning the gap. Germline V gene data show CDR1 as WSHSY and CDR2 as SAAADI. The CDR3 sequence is CASSEEPPVNEQFF. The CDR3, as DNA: TGCGCCAGCAGTGAGGAGCCCCCTGTCAATGAGCAGTTCTTC.

CDR3 DNA sequence: TGTGCCAGCAGCTCGTCTCTTTTCGAGCAGTACTTC. Its protein is CASSSSLFEQYF. The chain carries TRBV7-9 and TRBJ2-7; D unclear. CDR3 length: 12 amino acids. Trimming took off 4 bases at V and 6 bases at J, with 10 bases between the two ends. Germline V gives CDR1 SEHNR, CDR2 FQNEAQ (reference sequence).

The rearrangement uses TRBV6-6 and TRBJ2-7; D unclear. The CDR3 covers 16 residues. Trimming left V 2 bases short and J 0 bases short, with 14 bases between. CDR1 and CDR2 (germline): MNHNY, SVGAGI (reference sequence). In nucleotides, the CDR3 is TGTGCCAGCAGTTACCTGGCAGTCAGAAACTCCTACGAGCAGTACTTC. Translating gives CASSYLAVRNSYEQYF.

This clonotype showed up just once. The DNA of the CDR3 is TGCAGTGCTAGAGACGGGGGACTCGCTACAGATACGCAGTATTTT. Translating gives CSARDGGLATDTQYF. This chain joins TRBV20-1 and TRBJ2-3; weak D call: TRBD2 (6 bases). The CDR3 contains 15 residues. V gave up 0 bases and J gave up 3 bases, with 13 bases separating them. Germline V gene lookup returns CDR1 DFQATT and CDR2 SNEGSKA (reference sequence).

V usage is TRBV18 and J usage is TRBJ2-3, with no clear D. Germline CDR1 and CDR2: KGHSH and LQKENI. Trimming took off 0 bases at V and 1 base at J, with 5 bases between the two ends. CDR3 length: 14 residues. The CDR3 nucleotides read TGTGCCAGCTCACCACCTTCAGGCACAGATACGCAGTATTTT. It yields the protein CASSPPSGTDTQYF.

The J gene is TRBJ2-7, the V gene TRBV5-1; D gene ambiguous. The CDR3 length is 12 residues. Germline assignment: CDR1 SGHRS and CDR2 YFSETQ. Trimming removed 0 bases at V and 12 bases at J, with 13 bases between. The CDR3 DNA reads TGCGCCAGCAGCTTGGGAGCAACGAGCAGGTACTTC. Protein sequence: CASSLGATSRYF.

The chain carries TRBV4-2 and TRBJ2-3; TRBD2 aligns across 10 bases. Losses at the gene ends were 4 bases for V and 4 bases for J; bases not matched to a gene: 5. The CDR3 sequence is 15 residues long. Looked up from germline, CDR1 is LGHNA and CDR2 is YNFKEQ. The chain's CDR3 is CASSLGTSVADTQYF. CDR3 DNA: TGTGCCAGCAGCCTCGGGACTAGCGTAGCAGATACGCAGTATTTT.